This T cell receptor beta chain derives from a study of cytotoxic CD8 clonotypes in ibrutinib-treated CLL. Study in general: Of the patients, about 12 were relapsed/refractory, 15 treatment-naive and some 17 IGHV unmutated. Response samples were taken after a median of about twelve months on treatment, range 6 to 36.

V lost 6 bases and J 3 bases, leaving 12 bases between the germline ends. The CDR3 extends over 14 amino acids. The germline V gene encodes CDR1 KGHSH and CDR2 LQKENI. About this clone itself: Its matching antigen is unknown.

Clones were read by immunoSEQ multiplex PCR, and TCRdb kept only the in-frame ones, dropping some. This sample has under 200,000 clones, with roughly four fifths found just once. Study findings and constraints: Clonality was higher at ibrutinib response and returned toward baseline at progression. Baseline clonality exceeded age-matched healthy donors and tracked circulating CD8+ T-cell counts.

The receptor's source is a human donor with chronic lymphocytic leukemia. This sequence joins TRBV18 and TRBJ1-5, with D uncertain. The input for sequencing was PBMCs, taken after 24 months of ibrutinib treatment. The CDR3 nucleotides are TGTGCCAGCTCCCACAGAAAGGACAATCAGCCCCAGCATTTT. This translates into CASSHRKDNQPQHF.